Detailed here is one T cell receptor beta chain. It has no known antigen specificity. Within one base of it there is no much larger clone, and no base qualities were kept. This entry belongs to a study of blood T cell repertoires in COVID-19 (dated by TCRdb to between 2020 and 2021). Broadly, across the study: The collaborator samples originated in the United States, Italy and Spain and spanned the acute and convalescent phases of COVID-19. Where available, HLA class I and class II types were obtained from metadata supplied by the sample provider rather than from assay-based typing. Samples came from the ongoing ImmuneRACE study (first 160 participants) plus 1,254 subjects from 6 global collaborators. The repertoires were made available in a free public database intended to serve as a resource for research on the immune response to SARS-CoV-2. The dataset comprised deeply sampled blood TCRbeta repertoires from subjects exposed to, actively infected with, or recovered from COVID-19. The material from the prospective study consisted of cDNA or gDNA derived from T cells, B-cell-depleted T cells, or PBMCs. Nearly every sample came with metadata listing a de-identified subject ID, COVID-19 status, age in years and sex.

TCRbeta CDR3 regions were amplified from genomic DNA using the immunoSEQ Assay, a bias-controlled multiplex PCR. On the authors' methods: Nucleated cell counts per sample were estimated from amplification of reference gene primers within the assay. To quantify the absolute abundance of each unique TCRbeta CDR3 rearrangement, sequence reads were collapsed and filtered. For each sample, productive Simpson clonality was calculated as the square root of Simpson's diversity index across productive rearrangements. TCRdb took this table from immuneACCESS and kept in-frame rearrangements with V and J called. Such tables lack part of the clones; where checked against another copy, unresolved V genes explain under half of the gap, and the rest is unexplained. V, J and clone size are those of that table, while D and trimming were read from the DNA. The sample table contains 100,000 to 150,000 clones; only one count was recorded for about 80% of them. Roughly 9% of the sample is in the top ten clones.

Collaborating institutions collected whole blood in K2EDTA tubes following their own protocols. Collaborator samples were shipped for TCRbeta analysis as frozen whole blood, isolated PBMCs, or DNA extracted from either sample type. CDR1 is given as KGHSH and CDR2 as LQKENI, both from the germline V gene. The CDR3 starts with the cysteine, ends with the phenylalanine, and has 18 residues. Only the CDR3 part of the read is kept: 54 bases, read in frame from the first base. The germline V end is reduced by 6 bases and the J end by 5 bases; junction bases left unmatched: 18. Points the paper makes about the study in general: How much clinical and demographic metadata was included differed by source and by participant, and the metadata was provided uncurated.

The V and J segments used are TRBV18 and TRBJ1-4; the central 7 bases match TRBD1. The clonotype comes from a middle-aged man with active or convalescent COVID-19. The sequencing sample was made of peripheral blood. At the DNA level, the sequence is TGTGCCAGCTCCCGTTCAGGGACAGCTCTTAGAGCAAATGAAAAACTGTTTTTT. It translates as CASSRSGTALRANEKLFF.